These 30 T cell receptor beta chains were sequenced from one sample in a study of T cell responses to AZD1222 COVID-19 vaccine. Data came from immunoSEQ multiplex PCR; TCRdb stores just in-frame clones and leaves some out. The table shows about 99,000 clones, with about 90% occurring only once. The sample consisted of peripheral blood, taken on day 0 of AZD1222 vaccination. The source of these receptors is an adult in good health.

This chain's CDR3 is CASSIQGHTSTDTQYF. The CDR3 DNA reads TGTGCCAGTAGTATTCAGGGGCACACTAGCACAGATACGCAGTATTTT. The chain links TRBV19 to TRBJ2-3; D is perhaps TRBD1 (6 bases). This CDR3 is built from 16 residues. In germline, CDR1 is LNHDA, CDR2 SQIVND (reference sequence). V lost 3 bases and J 0 bases, leaving 13 bases between the germline ends.

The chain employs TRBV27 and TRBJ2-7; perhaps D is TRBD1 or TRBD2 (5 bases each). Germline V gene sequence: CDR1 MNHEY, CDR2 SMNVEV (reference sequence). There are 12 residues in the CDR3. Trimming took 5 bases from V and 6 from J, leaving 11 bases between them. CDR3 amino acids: CASSVGGSEQYF. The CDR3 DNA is TGTGCCAGCAGTGTTGGGGGATCCGAGCAGTACTTC.

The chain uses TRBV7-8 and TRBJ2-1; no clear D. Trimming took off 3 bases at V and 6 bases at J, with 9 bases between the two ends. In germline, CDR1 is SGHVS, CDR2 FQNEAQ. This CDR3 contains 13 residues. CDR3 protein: CASSLGRSNEQFF. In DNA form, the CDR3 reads TGTGCCAGCAGCTTGGGTAGGTCCAATGAGCAGTTCTTC.

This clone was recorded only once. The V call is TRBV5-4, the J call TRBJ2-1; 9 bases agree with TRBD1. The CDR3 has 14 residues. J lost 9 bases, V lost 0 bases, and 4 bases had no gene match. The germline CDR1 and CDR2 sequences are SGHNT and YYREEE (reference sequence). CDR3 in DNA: TGTGCCAGCAGCTTGGGGACAGGGGCTACTGAGCAGTTCTTC. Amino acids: CASSLGTGATEQFF.

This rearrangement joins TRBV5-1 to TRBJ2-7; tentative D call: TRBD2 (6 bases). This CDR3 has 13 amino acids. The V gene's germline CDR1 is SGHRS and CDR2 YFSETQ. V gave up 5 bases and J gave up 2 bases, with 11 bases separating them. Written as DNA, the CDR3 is TGCGCCAGCAGGGAGGACTATGCCTACGAGCAGTACTTC. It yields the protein CASREDYAYEQYF.

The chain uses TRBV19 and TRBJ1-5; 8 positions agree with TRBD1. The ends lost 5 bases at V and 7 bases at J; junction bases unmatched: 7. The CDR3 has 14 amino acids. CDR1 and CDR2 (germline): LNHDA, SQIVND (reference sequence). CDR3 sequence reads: CASSSRGREQPQHF. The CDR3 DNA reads TGTGCCAGTAGTTCCAGGGGGCGTGAACAGCCCCAGCATTTT.

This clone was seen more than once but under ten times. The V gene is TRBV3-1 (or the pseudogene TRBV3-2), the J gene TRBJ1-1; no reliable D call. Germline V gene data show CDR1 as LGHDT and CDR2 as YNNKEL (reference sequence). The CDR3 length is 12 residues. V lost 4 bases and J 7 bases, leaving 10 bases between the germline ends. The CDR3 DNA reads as TGTGCCAGCAGCCTCCCCGGGGTTGAAGCTTTCTTT. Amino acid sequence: CASSLPGVEAFF.

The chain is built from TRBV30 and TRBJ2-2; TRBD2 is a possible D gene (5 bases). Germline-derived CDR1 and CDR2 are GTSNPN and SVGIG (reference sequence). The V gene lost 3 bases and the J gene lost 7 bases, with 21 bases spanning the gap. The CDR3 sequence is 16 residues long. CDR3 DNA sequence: TGTGCCTGGAGGTTGCTCCCCTCACAAGGGAGCGGGGAGCTGTTTTTT. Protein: CAWRLLPSQGSGELFF.

DNA of the CDR3: TGTGCCAGCAGTCTACTAACAGGGGTAAACTATGGCTACACCTTC. It specifies CASSLLTGVNYGYTF. The J gene is TRBJ1-2, the V gene TRBV28; 7 bases align to TRBD1. J was trimmed by 2 bases and V by 5 bases; bases with no gene match: 8. Germline-derived CDR1 and CDR2 are MDHEN and SYDVKM. This CDR3 contains 15 residues.

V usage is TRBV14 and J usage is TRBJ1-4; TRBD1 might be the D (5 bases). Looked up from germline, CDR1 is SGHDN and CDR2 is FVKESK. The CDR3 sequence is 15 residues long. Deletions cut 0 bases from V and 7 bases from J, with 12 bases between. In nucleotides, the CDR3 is TGTGCCAGCAGCCAAGATCAGGGATTGGGTGAAAAACTGTTTTTT. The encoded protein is CASSQDQGLGEKLFF.

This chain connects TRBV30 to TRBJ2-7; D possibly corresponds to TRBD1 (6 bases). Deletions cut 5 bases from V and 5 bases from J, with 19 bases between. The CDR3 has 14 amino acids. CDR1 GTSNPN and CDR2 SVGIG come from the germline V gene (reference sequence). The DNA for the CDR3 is TGTGCCTGGGCAACCGGGACAAAAGTCAACGAGCAGTACTTC. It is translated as CAWATGTKVNEQYF. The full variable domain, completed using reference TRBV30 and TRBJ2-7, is SQTIHQWPATLVQPVGSPLSLECTVEGTSNPNLYWYRQAAGRGLQLLFYSVGIGQISSEVPQNLSASRPQDRQFILSSKKLLLSDSGFYLCAWATGTKVNEQYFGPGTRLTVT.

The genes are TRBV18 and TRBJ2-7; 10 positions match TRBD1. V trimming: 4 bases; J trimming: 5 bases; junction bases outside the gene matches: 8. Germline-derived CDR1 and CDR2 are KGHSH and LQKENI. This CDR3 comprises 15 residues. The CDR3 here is CASSLDRGRLNEQYF. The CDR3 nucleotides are TGTGCCAGCTCACTCGACAGGGGGCGCCTCAACGAGCAGTACTTC.

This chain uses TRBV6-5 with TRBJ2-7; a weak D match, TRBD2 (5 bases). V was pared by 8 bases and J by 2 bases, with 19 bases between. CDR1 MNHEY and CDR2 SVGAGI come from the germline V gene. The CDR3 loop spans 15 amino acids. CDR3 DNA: TGTGCCAGCCGGGGTCAGATCCAATATCCCTACGAGCAGTACTTC. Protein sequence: CASRGQIQYPYEQYF.

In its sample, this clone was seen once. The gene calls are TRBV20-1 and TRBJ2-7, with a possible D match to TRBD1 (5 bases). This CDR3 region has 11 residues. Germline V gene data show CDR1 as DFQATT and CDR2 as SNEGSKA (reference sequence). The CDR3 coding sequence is TGCGGTTTAGGGGCCCCCTACGAGCAGTACTTC. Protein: CGLGAPYEQYF.

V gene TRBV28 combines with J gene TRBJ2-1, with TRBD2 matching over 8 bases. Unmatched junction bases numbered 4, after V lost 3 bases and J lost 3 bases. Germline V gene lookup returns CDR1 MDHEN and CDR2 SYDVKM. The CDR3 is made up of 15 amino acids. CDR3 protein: CASSFSGTYYNEQFF. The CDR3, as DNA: TGTGCCAGCAGTTTTAGCGGGACGTACTACAATGAGCAGTTCTTC.

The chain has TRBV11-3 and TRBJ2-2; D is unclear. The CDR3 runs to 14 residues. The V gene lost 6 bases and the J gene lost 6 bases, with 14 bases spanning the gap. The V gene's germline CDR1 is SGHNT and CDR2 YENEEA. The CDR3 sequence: CASSSDRVSGELFF. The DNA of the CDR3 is TGTGCCAGCAGTTCGGACCGAGTTTCCGGGGAGCTGTTTTTT.

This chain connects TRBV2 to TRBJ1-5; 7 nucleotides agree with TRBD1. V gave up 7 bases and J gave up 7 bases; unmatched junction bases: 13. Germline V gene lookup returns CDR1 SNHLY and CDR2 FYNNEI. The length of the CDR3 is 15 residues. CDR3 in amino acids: CASTPGTAGEQPQHF. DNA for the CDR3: TGTGCCAGCACGCCGGGGACAGCCGGGGAACAGCCCCAGCATTTT.

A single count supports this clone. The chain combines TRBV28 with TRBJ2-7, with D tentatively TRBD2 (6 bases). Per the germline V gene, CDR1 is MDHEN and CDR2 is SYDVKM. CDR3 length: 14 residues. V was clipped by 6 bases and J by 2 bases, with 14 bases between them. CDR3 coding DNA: TGTGCCAGCAGCCTGGAGGGGATACCCTACGAGCAGTACTTC. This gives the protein CASSLEGIPYEQYF.

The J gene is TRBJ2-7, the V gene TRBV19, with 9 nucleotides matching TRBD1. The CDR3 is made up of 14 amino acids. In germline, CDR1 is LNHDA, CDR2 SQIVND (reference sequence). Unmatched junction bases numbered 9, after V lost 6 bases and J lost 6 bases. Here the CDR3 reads CASRQDRGSPEQYF. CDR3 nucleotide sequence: TGTGCCAGTAGGCAGGACAGGGGATCTCCCGAGCAGTACTTC.

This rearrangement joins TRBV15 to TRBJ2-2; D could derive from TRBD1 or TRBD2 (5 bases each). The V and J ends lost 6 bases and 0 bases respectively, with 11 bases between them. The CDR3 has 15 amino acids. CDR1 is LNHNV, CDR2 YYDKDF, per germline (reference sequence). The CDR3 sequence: CATSRDRANTGELFF. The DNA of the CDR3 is TGTGCCACCAGTAGGGACCGCGCGAACACCGGGGAGCTGTTTTTT.

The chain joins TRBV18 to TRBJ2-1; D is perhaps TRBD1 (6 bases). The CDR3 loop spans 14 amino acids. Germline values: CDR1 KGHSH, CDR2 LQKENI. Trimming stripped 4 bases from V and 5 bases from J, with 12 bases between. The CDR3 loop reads CASSQGVDDNEQFF. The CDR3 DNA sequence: TGTGCCAGCTCACAGGGGGTGGACGACAATGAGCAGTTCTTC.

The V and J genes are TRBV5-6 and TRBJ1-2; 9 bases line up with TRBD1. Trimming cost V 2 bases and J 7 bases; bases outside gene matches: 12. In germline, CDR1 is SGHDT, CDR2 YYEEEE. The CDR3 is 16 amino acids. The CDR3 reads CASSFRIWDRVTGYTF. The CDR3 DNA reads TGTGCCAGCAGCTTCCGGATTTGGGACAGGGTAACTGGCTACACCTTC. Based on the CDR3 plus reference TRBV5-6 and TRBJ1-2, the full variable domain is DAGVTQSPTHLIKTRGQQVTLRCSPKSGHDTVSWYQQALGQGPQFIFQYYEEEERQRGNFPDRFSGHQFPNYSSELNVNALLLGDSALYLCASSFRIWDRVTGYTFGSGTRLTVV.

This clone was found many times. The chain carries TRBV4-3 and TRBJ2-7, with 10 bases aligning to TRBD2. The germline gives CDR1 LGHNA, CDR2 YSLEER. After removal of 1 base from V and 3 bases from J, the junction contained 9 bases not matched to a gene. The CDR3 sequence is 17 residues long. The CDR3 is CASSQGGVAGGLYEQYF. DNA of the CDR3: TGCGCCAGCAGCCAAGGGGGTGTAGCGGGGGGCCTCTACGAGCAGTACTTC.

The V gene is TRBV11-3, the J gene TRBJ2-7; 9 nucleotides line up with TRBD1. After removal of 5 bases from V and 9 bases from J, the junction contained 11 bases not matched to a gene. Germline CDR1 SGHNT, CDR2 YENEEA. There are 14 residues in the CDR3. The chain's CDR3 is CASSTPGQGSVQYF. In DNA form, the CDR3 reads TGTGCCAGCAGCACACCGGGACAGGGTTCCGTGCAGTACTTC. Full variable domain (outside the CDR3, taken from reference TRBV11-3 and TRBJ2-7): EAGVVQSPRYKIIEKKQPVAFWCNPISGHNTLYWYLQNLGQGPELLIRYENEEAVDDSQLPKDRFSAERLKGVDSTLKIQPAELGDSAVYLCASSTPGQGSVQYFGPGTRLTVT.

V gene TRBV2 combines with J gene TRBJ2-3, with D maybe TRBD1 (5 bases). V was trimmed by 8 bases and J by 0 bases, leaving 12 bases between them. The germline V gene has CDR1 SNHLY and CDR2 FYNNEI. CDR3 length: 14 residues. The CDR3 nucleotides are TGTGCCAGCGGATGGGGCAGGAGCACAGATACGCAGTATTTT. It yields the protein CASGWGRSTDTQYF.

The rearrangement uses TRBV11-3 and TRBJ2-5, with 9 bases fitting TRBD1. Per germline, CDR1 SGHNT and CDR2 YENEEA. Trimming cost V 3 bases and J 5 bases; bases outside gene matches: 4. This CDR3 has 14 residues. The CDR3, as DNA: TGTGCCAGCAGCTTGGGACAGGGATGGGAGACCCAGTACTTC. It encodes CASSLGQGWETQYF.

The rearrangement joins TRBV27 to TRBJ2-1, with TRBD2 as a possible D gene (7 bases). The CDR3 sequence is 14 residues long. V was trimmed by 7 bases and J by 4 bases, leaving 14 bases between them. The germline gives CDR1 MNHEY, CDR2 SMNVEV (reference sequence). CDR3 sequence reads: CASIGGGRYNEQFF. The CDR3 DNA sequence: TGTGCCAGCATAGGGGGGGGGCGATACAATGAGCAGTTCTTC.

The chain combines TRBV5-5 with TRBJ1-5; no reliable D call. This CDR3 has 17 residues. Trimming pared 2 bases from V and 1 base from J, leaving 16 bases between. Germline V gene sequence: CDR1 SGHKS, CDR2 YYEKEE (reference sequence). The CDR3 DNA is TGTGCCAGCAGCTTTAATTTCCGGGCCCCGAGCAATCAGCCCCAGCATTTT. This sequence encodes CASSFNFRAPSNQPQHF.

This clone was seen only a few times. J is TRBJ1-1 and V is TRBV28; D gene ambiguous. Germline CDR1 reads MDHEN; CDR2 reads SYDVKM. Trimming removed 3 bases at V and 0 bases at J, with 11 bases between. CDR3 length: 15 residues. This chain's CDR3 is CASSFDGVMNTEAFF. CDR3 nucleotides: TGTGCCAGCAGTTTCGACGGGGTGATGAACACTGAAGCTTTCTTT.

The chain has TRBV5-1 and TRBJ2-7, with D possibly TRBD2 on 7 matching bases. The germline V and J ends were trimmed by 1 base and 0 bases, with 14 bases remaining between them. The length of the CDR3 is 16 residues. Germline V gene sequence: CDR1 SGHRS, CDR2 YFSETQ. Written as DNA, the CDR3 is TGCGCCAGCAGCTTGTTGGGCGGGGGCTACTCCTACGAGCAGTACTTC. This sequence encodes CASSLLGGGYSYEQYF.